Below are 23 T cell receptor beta chains sequenced from a single sample in a study of CD4 T cells in relation to SARS-CoV-2 and coronaviruses. The protocol was immunoSEQ multiplex PCR, while the TCRdb copy is restricted to in-frame clones and leaves out a portion. The repertoire has 20,000 or so clones, approximately 75% of them found once; the top ten carry roughly 14%. The unexposed donors gave CD4+ T cells in about 2011-2018, prior to COVID-19. The cells were cultured for about ten days before CD4+ T cells were isolated. These TCRs are of unknown antigen specificity. The specimen sequenced was CD4+ T cells from PBMCs, cultured in vitro. These receptors all come from a human donor in good health.

The chain joins TRBV24-1 to TRBJ2-3, with TRBD2 matching 10 bases. The J segment lost 4 bases and the V segment lost 3 bases, leaving 3 bases of the junction unmatched. The germline gives CDR1 KGHDR, CDR2 SFDVKD. This CDR3 contains 15 residues. CDR3 sequence reads: CATSDVGLASDTQYF. CDR3 DNA: TGTGCCACCAGTGATGTGGGACTAGCGTCAGATACGCAGTATTTT.

This clone was observed once. The genes are TRBV19 and TRBJ2-7, with D hard to call. Germline CDR1 and CDR2: LNHDA and SQIVND (reference sequence). V lost 8 bases and J lost 1, with 12 bases in between. The CDR3 is 13 amino acids. This CDR3 is CASASDTSYEQYF. CDR3 in DNA: TGTGCCAGTGCCTCCGACACTTCCTACGAGCAGTACTTC. Complete variable domain (other parts from reference TRBV19 and TRBJ2-7): DGGITQSPKYLFRKEGQNVTLSCEQNLNHDAMYWYRQDPGQGLRLIYYSQIVNDFQKGDIAEGYSVSREKKESFPLTVTSAQKNPTAFYLCASASDTSYEQYFGPGTRLTVT.

The chain has TRBV3-1 (or the pseudogene TRBV3-2) and TRBJ2-4; 9 nucleotides line up with TRBD1. Trimming took 0 bases from V and 6 from J; bases not matched to a gene: 3. This CDR3 has 15 amino acids. CDR1 is LGHDT and CDR2 is YNNKEL in the germline V gene (reference sequence). The CDR3 sequence: CASSQEGQGGNIQYF. DNA of the CDR3: TGTGCCAGCAGCCAAGAGGGACAGGGAGGAAACATTCAGTACTTC.

The chain is built from TRBV5-1 and TRBJ2-5, with D hard to call. Germline assignment: CDR1 SGHRS and CDR2 YFSETQ. Trimming left V 1 base short and J 1 base short, with 8 bases between. CDR3 length: 14 residues. CDR3 region: CASSLFTAQETQYF. The CDR3 bases are TGCGCCAGCAGCTTGTTCACAGCCCAAGAGACCCAGTACTTC.

The chain combines TRBV14 with TRBJ2-7; 8 nucleotides match TRBD2. The CDR3 runs 13 residues. J gave up 6 bases and V 5 bases, and 6 bases lay outside the gene matches. In germline, CDR1 is SGHDN, CDR2 FVKESK. DNA of the CDR3: TGTGCCAGCAGCACGAACCGGGGGGGCGAGCAGTACTTC. It yields the protein CASSTNRGGEQYF.

This sequence joins TRBV10-1 and TRBJ2-3; a possible D gene is TRBD1 (6 bases). CDR1 is WNHNN and CDR2 is SYGVQD in the germline V gene (reference sequence). Between the trimmed V and J ends, which lost 7 bases and 3 bases, there was a span of 14 bases. This CDR3 has 14 residues. CDR3 sequence: CASTPQGKTDTQYF. In DNA, the CDR3 is TGCGCCAGCACCCCACAGGGTAAAACAGATACGCAGTATTTT.

The chain links TRBV11-3 to TRBJ2-3, with 10 bases that match TRBD2. Germline V gene lookup returns CDR1 SGHNT and CDR2 YENEEA. Trimming at V came to 5 bases and at J to 4 bases, leaving 9 bases not matched to a gene. The CDR3 contains 16 residues. The CDR3 is CASSPSSGSLSDTQYF. As DNA, the CDR3 is TGTGCCAGCAGCCCCTCTAGCGGGAGTCTTTCAGATACGCAGTATTTT.

V and J are TRBV19 and TRBJ1-6, with D hard to call. V was cut by 5 bases and J by 7 bases, with 9 bases left in between. The CDR3 totals 13 residues. Germline loops: CDR1 LNHDA, CDR2 SQIVND (reference sequence). The CDR3 bases are TGTGCCAGTAGTCGGACGTCGAATTCACCCCTCCACTTT. Translated, it gives CASSRTSNSPLHF.

This clone appeared a single time. V usage is TRBV19 and J usage is TRBJ1-2; D might be TRBD1 (6 bases). V lost 7 bases and J 3 bases, leaving 9 bases between the germline ends. Germline values: CDR1 LNHDA, CDR2 SQIVND (reference sequence). The CDR3 has 12 residues. CDR3 bases: TGTGCCAGTATGGGGGGCTACTATGGCTACACCTTC. It is translated as CASMGGYYGYTF.

This clone was picked up a small number of times. CDR3 sequence: CASSSNPIQRELFF. The CDR3 DNA reads as TGTGCCAGCAGCTCCAACCCGATACAGAGGGAGCTGTTTTTT. The chain joins TRBV11-2 to TRBJ2-2, with D uncertain. Germline V gives CDR1 SGHAT, CDR2 FQNNGV. V was cut by 4 bases and J by 9 bases, with 15 bases left in between. The CDR3 spans 14 residues. Full variable domain (remainder filled in from reference TRBV11-2 and TRBJ2-2): EAGVAQSPRYKIIEKRQSVAFWCNPISGHATLYWYQQILGQGPKLLIQFQNNGVVDDSQLPKDRFSAERLKGVDSTLKIQPAKLEDSAVYLCASSSNPIQRELFFGEGSRLTVL.

The chain has TRBV12-3 or TRBV12-4 and TRBJ2-3; no clear D. V was shortened by 6 bases and J by 3 bases, with 4 bases between the two germline ends. The CDR3 contains 11 residues. The CDR3 spells CASRLTDTQYF. CDR3 coding DNA: TGTGCCAGCAGATTAACAGATACGCAGTATTTT.

V gene TRBV5-1 combines with J gene TRBJ2-1; D may be TRBD1 (5 bases). The V end was cut by 4 bases, the J end by 0 bases, with 17 bases between. The CDR3 spans 17 residues. Per the germline V gene, CDR1 is SGHRS and CDR2 is YFSETQ. CDR3 protein: CASSPTPGSSSYNEQFF. DNA of the CDR3: TGCGCCAGCAGCCCAACCCCAGGGTCCAGCTCCTACAATGAGCAGTTCTTC.

V and J are TRBV5-1 and TRBJ2-7; no clear D gene. Germline V gene data show CDR1 as SGHRS and CDR2 as YFSETQ. The CDR3 runs to 15 residues. Deletions cut 3 bases from V and 3 bases from J, with 16 bases between. Here the CDR3 reads CASSSGQAKDYEQYF. In DNA, the CDR3 is TGCGCCAGCAGCTCTGGCCAGGCAAAAGACTACGAGCAGTACTTC.

The chain joins TRBV3-1 (or the pseudogene TRBV3-2) to TRBJ2-1; D is uncertain. Between the trimmed V and J ends, which lost 0 bases and 1 base, there was a span of 13 bases. Germline CDR1 is LGHDT and CDR2 is YNNKEL (reference sequence). The CDR3 runs to 17 residues. CDR3 bases: TGTGCCAGCAGCCAAGATTTGGCCGACACATCCTACAATGAGCAGTTCTTC. Amino acid sequence: CASSQDLADTSYNEQFF.

The V call is TRBV30, the J call TRBJ2-3; TRBD2 matches at 8 bases. This CDR3 region has 15 residues. CDR1 GTSNPN and CDR2 SVGIG come from the germline V gene (reference sequence). V trimming: 3 bases; J trimming: 0 bases; junction bases outside the gene matches: 5. DNA of the CDR3: TGTGCCTGGAGCGACCTAGCGGGTAGCACAGATACGCAGTATTTT. It encodes CAWSDLAGSTDTQYF.

This clone occurred once. The rearrangement uses TRBV4-1 and TRBJ2-3; a possible D gene is TRBD1 (6 bases). CDR3 length equals 13 residues. V was shortened by 1 base and J by 6 bases, with 8 bases between the two germline ends. In germline, CDR1 is MGHRA, CDR2 YSYEKL. The CDR3 sequence: CASSQGTGDTQYF. The DNA for the CDR3 is TGCGCCAGCAGCCAAGGTACAGGGGATACGCAGTATTTT.

This clone was picked up a small number of times. This sequence joins TRBV12-3 or TRBV12-4 and TRBJ2-1; TRBD1 or TRBD2 may be the D gene (5 bases each). V gave up 2 bases and J gave up 9 bases, with 8 bases separating them. This CDR3 comprises 12 residues. The CDR3: CASSLQGREQFF. The CDR3 coding sequence is TGTGCCAGCAGTTTACAGGGACGTGAGCAGTTCTTC.

The chain is built from TRBV2 and TRBJ1-1; 9 bases line up with TRBD1. This CDR3 is built from 16 residues. Germline V gene data show CDR1 as SNHLY and CDR2 as FYNNEI. The J segment lost 3 bases and the V segment lost 6 bases, leaving 11 bases of the junction unmatched. The CDR3 here is CASRPGTGLSHTEAFF. CDR3 in DNA: TGTGCCAGCAGACCCGGGACAGGGCTCTCACACACTGAAGCTTTCTTT.

In its sample, this clone is large (0.1 to 1%). V and J are TRBV19 and TRBJ1-6; a weak D match, TRBD1 (6 bases). The CDR3 is made up of 12 amino acids. The V gene lost 3 bases and the J gene lost 13 bases, with 10 bases spanning the gap. Germline CDR1 LNHDA, CDR2 SQIVND (reference sequence). The CDR3 is CASSILGHPLHF. DNA for the CDR3: TGTGCCAGTAGTATCCTGGGACATCCCCTCCACTTT.

CDR3 residues: CASSYDRGPRDTQYF. The CDR3 bases are TGTGCCAGCAGTTATGACAGGGGGCCTAGAGATACGCAGTATTTT. The chain employs TRBV6-6 and TRBJ2-3; 10 nucleotides line up with TRBD1. The CDR3 spans 15 residues. Germline CDR1 and CDR2: MNHNY and SVGAGI (reference sequence). Trimming cost V 3 bases and J 5 bases; bases outside gene matches: 5.

Only a few counts were recorded for this clone. This chain connects TRBV7-9 to TRBJ1-1, with D perhaps matching TRBD1 (5 bases). Germline values: CDR1 SEHNR, CDR2 FQNEAQ (reference sequence). This CDR3 is built from 14 residues. Trimming cost V 4 bases and J 1 base, with 10 bases left between them. Written as DNA, the CDR3 is TGTGCCAGCAGCTCGGGACGGCAGAACACTGAAGCTTTCTTT. Protein sequence: CASSSGRQNTEAFF.

The chain uses TRBV10-3 and TRBJ2-1, with D perhaps TRBD2 (6 bases). The CDR3 is made up of 15 amino acids. Germline V lookup: CDR1 ENHRY, CDR2 SYGVKD. V shed 3 bases and J shed 7 bases, with 16 bases lying between them. The CDR3 spells CAISDSGDQGNEQFF. CDR3 in DNA: TGTGCCATCAGTGATTCGGGGGACCAAGGGAATGAGCAGTTCTTC.

There are a few counts of this clone. DNA of the CDR3: TGCGCCAGCAGCATCGGGACTAGCGGGCCCTACGAGCAGTACTTC. Protein product: CASSIGTSGPYEQYF. The chain employs TRBV5-1 and TRBJ2-7, with 12 bases aligning to TRBD2. CDR3 length equals 15 residues. After removal of 4 bases from V and 2 bases from J, the junction contained 4 bases not matched to a gene. CDR1 is SGHRS and CDR2 is YFSETQ in the germline V gene.